This TCR beta chain is drawn from a study of CD8+ T cells in alopecia areata (dated by TCRdb to 2017 to 2018). General notes on the study: The treated patients took part in an open-label pilot trial in which moderate-to-severe alopecia areata was treated with oral tofacitinib at 5 to 10 mg twice daily. Patients on tofacitinib were biopsied at baseline and after 4 and 24 weeks of treatment, and several of the patients also had a later scalp biopsy. Patients stayed on tofacitinib for 6 to 18 months and then had 6 months of follow-up off drug so that delayed response and recurrence could be assessed. Clonality in the scalp was compared among normal scalp (n=4), patchy alopecia areata scalp (n=8), and alopecia totalis/universalis scalp (n=8). For the treated patients, the SALT score, which quantifies what percentage of scalp surface area is affected, served as the measure of disease severity. RNA came from the PAXgene miRNA kit for fixed scalp, the miRNeasy kit for PBMCs, and the RNeasy kit for mouse skin. To study T cell clonal expansion in alopecia areata, the researchers applied high-throughput TCRbeta sequencing to both the C3H/HeJ mouse model and human patients. TCRbeta CDR3 regions were amplified by immunoSEQ multiplex PCR with 35 Vbeta forward and 13 Jbeta reverse primers. On the human side, TCRbeta sequencing was run on scalp tissue and on sorted CD4+ and CD8+ peripheral blood T cells from healthy controls and from alopecia areata patients with either patchy or totalis/universalis disease.

Including cysteine and phenylalanine, the CDR3 has 15 amino acids. Only the CDR3 DNA stays, 45 bases, in frame from base 1. The germline V end is reduced by 4 bases and the J end by 0 bases; junction bases left unmatched: 2. CDR1 and CDR2, looked up from the germline V gene, are SGHRS and YFSETQ. Findings and caveats that apply to the study as a whole: Lesional scalp, especially in alopecia totalis/universalis, showed higher clonality and more expanded CD8+ clones than normal scalp, suggesting antigenic drive. Scalp TCR repertoire analysis is complicated because resident alphabeta T cells in normal human skin are also sequenced, whereas mouse skin is dominated by gammadelta T cells. Shared TCR sequences between patients were less evident than in mice, which may be partly attributable to HLA diversity in the patient population. During tofacitinib treatment, many expanded lesional clones remained in scalp and blood, and this persistence may partly explain relapse after treatment is stopped. The treated cohort was small, with a single nonresponder, so links between baseline CD8+ expansion and response need larger studies. With tofacitinib, both scalp clonality and the number of expanded CD8+ clones among the top 100 scalp clones went down significantly.

Libraries were prepared through the immunoSEQ multiplex PCR assay. To provide template for TCR sequencing, every sample had RNA extracted and reverse transcribed into cDNA. First-strand cDNA was synthesized with SuperScript III using a 2:1 mix of oligo-dT and random hexamers. A synthetic immune receptor repertoire was used to gauge amplification bias, and whatever bias remained was removed computationally. The published analysis was carried out like this. Raw reads were preprocessed to remove errors, and CDR3 was defined according to IMGT conventions as the region from the conserved cysteine to phenylalanine. Clonality was computed by normalizing Shannon entropy by log2 of the number of productive unique TCRs and subtracting the result from 1. Whether each scalp clone was CD4 or CD8 was inferred by checking scalp TCRbeta sequences against the CD4 and CD8 repertoires from sorted blood. This is the immuneACCESS table as TCRdb keeps it, with only in-frame sequences that have V and J called. A part of the clones is gone; compared with another copy, unresolved V genes explain less than half, and the rest is unexplained. That table supplies the V and J calls and clone size; D and trimming were determined from the DNA. The table for this sample lists about 210,000 clones; 43% of them were counted only once. The leading ten clones occupy 2% to 3% of the sample.

In light of the paper, this sample's treatment or condition label describes: oral pan-JAK inhibitor, 5-10 mg twice daily. Lesional scalp punch biopsies and peripheral blood were obtained from alopecia areata patients. PBMCs were isolated by density centrifugation and stained for CD3, CD4 and CD8, after which CD4+ and CD8+ T cells were sorted on a FACSAria. There are a few counts of this clone. The antigen it binds to is not known. Qualities for individual bases were not recorded, and no much larger clone is one base off. This sequence originates from a human donor with alopecia areata. The V and J genes are TRBV5-1 and TRBJ2-2; the central 8 bases match TRBD2. The specimen comprised CD4+ T cells sorted from blood, sampled at approximately week 37, from a patient treated with tofacitinib. Here is the DNA: TGCGCCAGCAGCCCAGCGGGGGCGAACACCGGGGAGCTGTTTTTT. It encodes CASSPAGANTGELFF.